This TCR beta chain was observed in a study of blood T cell repertoires in COVID-19. In the original workflow: Estimates of nucleated cell counts were drawn from the amplification of reference gene primers. Sequenced by immunoSEQ multiplex PCR; TCRdb stores in-frame clones only, minus some. V and J calls and clone size are those listed in that table; D and trimming were worked out from the DNA. The repertoire has 90,000 to 120,000 clones, 85% to 90% of them found once; the top ten carry approximately 5%. This clone was picked up one time. Between the trimmed V and J ends, which lost 6 bases and 1 base, there was a span of 12 bases. This CDR3 spans 14 amino acids. CDR1 and CDR2 (germline): MDHEN, SYDVKM.

The chain carries TRBV28 and TRBJ1-1; D not resolved. The sample comprised peripheral blood. The source of this sequence is a human donor in a cohort sampled during active COVID-19. DNA of the CDR3: TGTGCCAGCAGCCTGGGCCCAGCGAACACTGAAGCTTTCTTT. Protein sequence: CASSLGPANTEAFF. The full variable domain, its missing parts supplied by reference TRBV28 and TRBJ1-1, is DVKVTQSSRYLVKRTGEKVFLECVQDMDHENMFWYRQDPGLGLRLIYFSYDVKMKEKGDIPEGYSVSREKKERFSLILESASTNQTSMYLCASSLGPANTEAFFGQGTRLTVV.